This TCR beta chain was profiled in a study of shared clonotypes between healthy human individuals. Comments on this clone: Its cognate antigen is unknown.

CD4+ cells were split into CD45RA+ naive and CD45RA-negative memory subsets. The CDR3 totals 12 residues. Germline assignment: CDR1 MNHEY and CDR2 SMNVEV (reference sequence). The ends were cut back, 8 bases at V and 2 bases at J, with 10 bases in the middle. General observations from the study: Blood was the only sampled material, and tissue repertoires likely differ.

Using immunoSEQ multiplex PCR, the repertoire was profiled, and TCRdb retains in-frame clones only, with some absent. The data contain under 2.5 million clones, about nine tenths of them singletons. Sequenced sample: naive CD4+ T cells from PBMCs. Noted subset: CD45RA+ positively selected. The chain links TRBV27 to TRBJ2-7; D assignment may be TRBD1 or TRBD2 (5 bases each). This receptor was identified in a man between 18 and 29 years old in good health. Some clones in this sample may be carry-over from other donors' samples. Written as DNA, the CDR3 is TGTGCCAGCTGTGGGGACCCCTACGAGCAGTACTTC. Translated, it gives CASCGDPYEQYF.